This is a list of T cell receptor beta chains from one sample in a study of long-term antiretroviral therapy in people with HIV. The repertoire was sequenced with immunoSEQ multiplex PCR; TCRdb's copy has only in-frame clones and lacks some. The data contain some 26,000 clones, 86% of them singletons. The sequencing used unsorted PBMCs, collected 2.7 years after starting antiretroviral therapy. The origin of the receptors is a man aged 35 to 55 with HIV. The CDR3 runs from the conserved cysteine through the conserved F or W. A D gene is named only where the DNA matches it firmly.

d_gene	v_gene	j_gene	CDR3aa
TRBD1	TRBV7-8	TRBJ2-5	CASSLRRTGLETQYF
.	TRBV5-1	TRBJ2-7	CASSMPTDSYEQYF
.	TRBV6-1	TRBJ1-1	CASSEGWTEAFF
TRBD1	TRBV5-6	TRBJ2-7	CASSPGTGDSYEQYF
TRBD2	TRBV10-3	TRBJ2-5	CAISEGAGGETQYF
.	TRBV11-3	TRBJ2-2	CASSPYGAGELFF
.	TRBV5-1	TRBJ2-3	CASSPNLRTTTDTQYF
TRBD2	TRBV27	TRBJ2-1	CASSPWTSGPNNEQFF
.	TRBV30	TRBJ2-1	CAWSHHEQFF
TRBD1	TRBV7-2	TRBJ2-7	CASSPRQGQTYEQYF
.	TRBV7-6	TRBJ1-1	CASSLGGRAENTEAFF
.	TRBV30	TRBJ2-7	CAWSVDGDYEQYF
.	TRBV4-1	TRBJ2-7	CASSQAPEPYEQYF
.	TRBV14	TRBJ2-5	CASSQENSQETQYF
TRBD2	TRBV27	TRBJ2-7	CASSLSGGYEQYF
.	TRBV18	TRBJ1-1	CASSPPLGATRAFF
.	TRBV30	TRBJ1-4	CAWSKGPNEKLFF
.	TRBV19	TRBJ1-4	CASSITGTPNEKLFF
.	TRBV28	TRBJ1-5	CASSLFSGGTGYSSNNQPQHF
TRBD1	TRBV14	TRBJ1-2	CASSQRGQAPNSTSRGYTF
.	TRBV4-3	TRBJ2-7	CARLLYPRPEPHYEQYF
TRBD1	TRBV29-1	TRBJ1-5	CSGTQGAGQPQHF
.	TRBV7-8	TRBJ1-2	CASSLAAGPPYGYTF